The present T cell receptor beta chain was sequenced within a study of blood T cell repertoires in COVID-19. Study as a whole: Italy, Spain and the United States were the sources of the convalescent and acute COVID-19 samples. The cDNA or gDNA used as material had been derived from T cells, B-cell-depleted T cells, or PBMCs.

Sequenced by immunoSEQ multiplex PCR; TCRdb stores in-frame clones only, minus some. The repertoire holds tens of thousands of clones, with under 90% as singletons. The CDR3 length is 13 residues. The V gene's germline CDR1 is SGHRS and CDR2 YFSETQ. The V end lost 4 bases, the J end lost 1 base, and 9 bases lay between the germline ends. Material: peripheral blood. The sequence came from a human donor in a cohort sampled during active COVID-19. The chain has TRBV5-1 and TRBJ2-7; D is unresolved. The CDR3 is CASSPSPSYEQYF. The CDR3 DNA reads TGCGCCAGCAGCCCCAGTCCGTCCTACGAGCAGTACTTC.